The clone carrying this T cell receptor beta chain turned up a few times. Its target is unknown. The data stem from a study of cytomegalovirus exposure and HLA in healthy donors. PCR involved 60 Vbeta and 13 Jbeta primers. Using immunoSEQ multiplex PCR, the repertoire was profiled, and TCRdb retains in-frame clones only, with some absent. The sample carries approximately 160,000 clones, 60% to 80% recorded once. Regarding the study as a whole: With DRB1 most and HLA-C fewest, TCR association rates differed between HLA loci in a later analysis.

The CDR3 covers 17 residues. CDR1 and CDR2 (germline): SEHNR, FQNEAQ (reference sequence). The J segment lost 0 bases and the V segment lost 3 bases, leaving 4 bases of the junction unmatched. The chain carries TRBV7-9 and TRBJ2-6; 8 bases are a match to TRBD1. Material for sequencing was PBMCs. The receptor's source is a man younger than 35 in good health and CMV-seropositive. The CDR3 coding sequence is TGTGCCAGCAGCTTGACAGGGGCCTACTCTGGGGCCAACGTCCTGACTTTC. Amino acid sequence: CASSLTGAYSGANVLTF.